This TCR beta chain was documented in a study of T cell changes during pregnancy in multiple sclerosis. Generated by immunoSEQ multiplex PCR, the TCRdb table keeps only in-frame clones and is missing some. The sample lists more than 90,000 clones, about 90% seen once, with more than 1.5% in the top ten. CDR1 is GTSNPN and CDR2 is SVGIG in the germline V gene (reference sequence). Trimming took 0 bases from V and 5 from J, leaving 13 bases between them. The CDR3 runs 15 residues. The clonotype originates from a female donor with multiple sclerosis, enrolled in a pregnancy study. V usage is TRBV30 and J usage is TRBJ1-4; possibly TRBD1 for D (6 bases). The source material was peripheral blood, sampled in the third trimester of pregnancy. The CDR3 coding sequence is TGTGCCTGGAGTGTACAAAGGGGGTCGAATGAAAAACTGTTTTTT. Translated, it gives CAWSVQRGSNEKLFF.